This TCR beta chain was sequenced in a study of blood T cell repertoires in COVID-19 (dated by TCRdb to 2019 to 2021). For the wider study: The collaborator samples originated in the United States, Italy and Spain and spanned the acute and convalescent phases of COVID-19. The prospective study material was composed of cDNA or gDNA derived from T cells, B-cell-depleted T cells, or PBMCs. The dataset comprised deeply sampled blood TCRbeta repertoires from subjects exposed to, actively infected with, or recovered from COVID-19. The repertoires were made available in a free public database intended to serve as a resource for research on the immune response to SARS-CoV-2. The samples were drawn from the first 160 participants of the ongoing ImmuneRACE study and from 950 to 1,500 subjects provided by 6 global collaborators. Sample metadata almost always included a de-identified subject ID, COVID-19 status, age in years and sex. Where available, HLA class I and class II types were taken from metadata supplied by the sample provider and were not determined by assay-based typing. The investigation overall reported the following: The amount of clinical and demographic metadata varied by source and participant and was provided uncurated.

The immunoSEQ Assay, a bias-controlled multiplex PCR, was used to amplify TCRbeta CDR3 regions from genomic DNA. On the study's bioinformatics: Within the assay, amplification of reference gene primers was used to estimate how many nucleated cells each sample contained. To quantify the absolute abundance of each unique TCRbeta CDR3 rearrangement, sequence reads were collapsed and filtered. For each sample, productive Simpson clonality was calculated as the square root of Simpson's diversity index across productive rearrangements. What TCRdb holds here is the immuneACCESS table cut down to in-frame rearrangements. Part of the clones is not present; checked against another copy, under half of the missing clones reflect an unresolved V gene, and the others are unexplained. The DNA gave D and trimming, while V, J and clone size come from that table. The sample table records 250,000 or so clones; approximately 83% of these occur just once. The ten largest clones add up to 1.5% to 2% of the sample.

Notes on this clone: Its antigen remains undetermined. Base qualities are not provided; no much larger clone lies one nucleotide away.

Participants in the prospective study were aged roughly 18 to 95 years, lived in some 24 United States geographic areas, and enrolled through a virtual design. In the prospective study, participants were assigned to cohorts based on the clinical history participants reported in a screening survey and a study questionnaire. Recovered participants in ImmuneRACE Cohort 3 were defined by two consecutive negative NP/OP PCR tests, clearance by a healthcare professional, or resolution of symptoms. Mobile phlebotomists in the prospective study collected whole blood, serum and a nasopharyngeal or oropharyngeal swab from every participant. Participants in the prospective study had the option to provide additional blood draws and questionnaires over a roughly 2-month period. Before DNA extraction, blood samples from the prospective study were shipped at room temperature or frozen. This TCR was sampled from a woman aged 45-65 years who had recovered from COVID-19. Sequencing was done on a sample of PBMCs or T cells enriched from blood (not recorded which).

The DNA sequence is given as TGCAGTGCTAGTCCGGGGGGTACCTCCTACGAGCAGTACTTC. The resulting protein is CSASPGGTSYEQYF. The V and J genes are TRBV20-1 and TRBJ2-7; TRBD2 matches 7 bases in the middle. The CDR3 holds 14 amino acids from the cysteine to the phenylalanine. Left in the record is the CDR3 DNA by itself, 42 bases read in frame from the first base. Via the germline V gene (reference sequence), CDR1 is DFQATT and CDR2 SNEGSKA. Relative to germline, V is missing 3 bases and J is missing 0 bases, with 5 bases of the junction outside any gene match.